This T cell receptor beta chain was captured in a study of T cells in pancreatic ductal adenocarcinoma. Surgery without prior neoadjuvant therapy was the treatment of the selected pancreatic ductal adenocarcinoma patients. TCRdb's copy holds only in-frame clones and misses some; the assay was immunoSEQ multiplex PCR. The sample has more than 85,000 clones, around 96% seen once. This clonotype originated in a human donor with pancreatic ductal adenocarcinoma. The sequencing input was PBMCs.

CDR3 sequence: CASSRSGGGGELFF. CDR3 DNA: TGTGCCAGCAGTCGGTCAGGGGGAGGCGGGGAGCTGTTTTTT. The chain uses TRBV28 and TRBJ2-2, with D perhaps TRBD1 (7 bases). Between the trimmed V and J ends, which lost 5 bases and 7 bases, there was a span of 14 bases. Germline V CDR1 and CDR2: MDHEN, SYDVKM. The CDR3 has 14 residues.